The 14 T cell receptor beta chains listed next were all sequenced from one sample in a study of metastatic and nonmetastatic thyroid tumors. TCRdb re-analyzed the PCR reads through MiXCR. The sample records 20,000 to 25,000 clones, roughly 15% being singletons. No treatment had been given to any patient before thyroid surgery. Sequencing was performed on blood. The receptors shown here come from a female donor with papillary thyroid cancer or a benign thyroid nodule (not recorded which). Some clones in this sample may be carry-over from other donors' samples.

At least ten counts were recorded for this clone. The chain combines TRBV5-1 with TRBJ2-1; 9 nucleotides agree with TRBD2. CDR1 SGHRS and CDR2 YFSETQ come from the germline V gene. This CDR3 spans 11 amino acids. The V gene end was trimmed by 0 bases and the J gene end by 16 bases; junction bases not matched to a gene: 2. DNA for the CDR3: TGCGCCAGCAGCTTGGAGCGGGAGGCCTTCTTC. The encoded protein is CASSLEREAFF. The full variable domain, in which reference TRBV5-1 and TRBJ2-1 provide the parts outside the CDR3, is KAGVTQTPRYLIKTRGQQVTLSCSPISGHRSVSWYQQTPGQGLQFLFEYFSETQRNKGNFPGRFSGRQFSNSRSEMNVSTLELGDSALYLCASSLEREAFFGPGTRLTVL.

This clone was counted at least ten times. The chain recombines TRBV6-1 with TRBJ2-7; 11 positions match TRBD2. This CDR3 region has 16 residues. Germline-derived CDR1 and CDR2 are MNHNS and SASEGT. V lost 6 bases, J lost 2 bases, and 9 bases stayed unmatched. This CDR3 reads CASSPGLAGLTYEQYF. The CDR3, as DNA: TGTGCCAGCAGCCCCGGACTAGCGGGCCTAACCTACGAGCAGTACTTC.

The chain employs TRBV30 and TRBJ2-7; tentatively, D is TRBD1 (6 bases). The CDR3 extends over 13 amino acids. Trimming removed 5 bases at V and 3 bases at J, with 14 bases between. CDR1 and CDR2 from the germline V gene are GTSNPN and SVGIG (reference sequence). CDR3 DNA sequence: TGTGCCTGGCTAAACAGGGCGAGCTACGAGCAGTACTTC. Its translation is CAWLNRASYEQYF.

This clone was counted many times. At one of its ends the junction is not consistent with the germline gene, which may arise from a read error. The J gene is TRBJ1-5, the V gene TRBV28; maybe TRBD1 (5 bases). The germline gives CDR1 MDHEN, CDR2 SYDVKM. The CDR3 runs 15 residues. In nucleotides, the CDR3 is TGTGCCGGCAGTTTTGGGGGGAGGGAGGGTCAGCCCCAGCATTTT. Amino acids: CAGSFGGREGQPQHF.

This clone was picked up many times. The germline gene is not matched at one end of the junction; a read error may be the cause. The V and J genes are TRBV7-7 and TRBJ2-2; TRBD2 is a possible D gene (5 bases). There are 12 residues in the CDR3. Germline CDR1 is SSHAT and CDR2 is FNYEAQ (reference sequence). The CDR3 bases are TGTGCTAGCAGCGAGGGCACCGGGGAGCTGTTTTTT. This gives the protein CASSEGTGELFF.

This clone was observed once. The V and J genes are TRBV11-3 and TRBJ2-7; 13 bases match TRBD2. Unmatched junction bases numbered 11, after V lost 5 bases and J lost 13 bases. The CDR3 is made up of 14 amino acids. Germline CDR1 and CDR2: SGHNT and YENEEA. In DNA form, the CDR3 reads TGTGCCAGCAGCACCGGGACTAGCGGGACACCGAATTACTTC. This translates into CASSTGTSGTPNYF. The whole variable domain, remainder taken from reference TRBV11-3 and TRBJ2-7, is EAGVVQSPRYKIIEKKQPVAFWCNPISGHNTLYWYLQNLGQGPELLIRYENEEAVDDSQLPKDRFSAERLKGVDSTLKIQPAELGDSAVYLCASSTGTSGTPNYFGPGTRLTVT.

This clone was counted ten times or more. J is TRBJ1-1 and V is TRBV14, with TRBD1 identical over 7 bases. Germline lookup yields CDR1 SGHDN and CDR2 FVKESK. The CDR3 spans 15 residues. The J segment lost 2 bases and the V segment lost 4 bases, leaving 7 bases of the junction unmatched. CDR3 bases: TGTGCCAGCAGCCGAACGACAGGGACAAACACTGAAGCTTTCTTT. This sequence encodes CASSRTTGTNTEAFF. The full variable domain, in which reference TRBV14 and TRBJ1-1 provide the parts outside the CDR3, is EAGVTQFPSHSVIEKGQTVTLRCDPISGHDNLYWYRRVMGKEIKFLLHFVKESKQDESGMPNNRFLAERTGGTYSTLKVQPAELEDSGVYFCASSRTTGTNTEAFFGQGTRLTVV.

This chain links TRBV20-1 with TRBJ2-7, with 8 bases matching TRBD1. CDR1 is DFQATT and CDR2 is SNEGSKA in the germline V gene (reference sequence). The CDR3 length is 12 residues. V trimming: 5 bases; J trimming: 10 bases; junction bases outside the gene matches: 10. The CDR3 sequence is CSASGQGLYQYF. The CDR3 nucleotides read TGCAGTGCTTCAGGACAGGGACTCTATCAGTACTTC.

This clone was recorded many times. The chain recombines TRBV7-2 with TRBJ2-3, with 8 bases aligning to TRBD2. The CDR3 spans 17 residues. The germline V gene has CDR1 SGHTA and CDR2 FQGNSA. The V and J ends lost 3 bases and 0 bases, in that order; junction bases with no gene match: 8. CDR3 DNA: TGTGCCAGCAGCTTTCTCGCGGGAGGAACGAGCACAGATACGCAGTATTTT. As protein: CASSFLAGGTSTDTQYF. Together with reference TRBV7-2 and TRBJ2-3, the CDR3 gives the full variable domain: GAGVSQSPSNKVTEKGKDVELRCDPISGHTALYWYRQSLGQGLEFLIYFQGNSAPDKSGLPSDRFSAERTGGSVSTLTIQRTQQEDSAVYLCASSFLAGGTSTDTQYFGPGTRLTVL.

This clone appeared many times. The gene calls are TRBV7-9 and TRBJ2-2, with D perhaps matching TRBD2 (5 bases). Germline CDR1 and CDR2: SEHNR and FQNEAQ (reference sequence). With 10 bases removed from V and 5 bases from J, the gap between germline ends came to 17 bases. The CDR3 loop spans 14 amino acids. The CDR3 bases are TGTGCCACCCAACGGGAACACTCAACCGGGGAGCTGTTTTTT. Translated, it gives CATQREHSTGELFF.

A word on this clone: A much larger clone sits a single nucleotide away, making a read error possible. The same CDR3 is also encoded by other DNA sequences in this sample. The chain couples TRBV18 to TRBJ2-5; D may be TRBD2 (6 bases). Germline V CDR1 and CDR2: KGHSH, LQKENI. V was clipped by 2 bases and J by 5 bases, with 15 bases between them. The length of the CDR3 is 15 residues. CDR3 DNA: TGTGCCAGCTCACCAAGGCGGGATCCAGGGGAGACCCAGTACTTC. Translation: CASSPRRDPGETQYF.

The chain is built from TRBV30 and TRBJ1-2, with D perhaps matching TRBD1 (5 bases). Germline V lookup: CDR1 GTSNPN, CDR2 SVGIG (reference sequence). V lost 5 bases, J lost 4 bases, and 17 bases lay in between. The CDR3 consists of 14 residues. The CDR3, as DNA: TGTGCCTGGTCTCCGGGACGGTTATTCTATGGCTACACCTTC. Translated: CAWSPGRLFYGYTF.

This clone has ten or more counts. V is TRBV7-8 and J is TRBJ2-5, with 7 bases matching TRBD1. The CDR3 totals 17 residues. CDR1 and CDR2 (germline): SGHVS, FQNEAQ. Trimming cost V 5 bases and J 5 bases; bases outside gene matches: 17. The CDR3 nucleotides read TGTGCCAGCAGCCTACTGAGGACAGGTTCTAGTATTGAGACCCAGTACTTC. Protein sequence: CASSLLRTGSSIETQYF.

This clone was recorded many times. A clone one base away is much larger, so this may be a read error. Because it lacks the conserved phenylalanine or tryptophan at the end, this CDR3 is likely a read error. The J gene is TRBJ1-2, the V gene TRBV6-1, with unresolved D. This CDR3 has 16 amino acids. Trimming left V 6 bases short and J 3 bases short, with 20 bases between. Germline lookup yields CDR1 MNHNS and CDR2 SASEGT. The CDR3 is CASRSLGGVAHYGYTL. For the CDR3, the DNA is TGTGCCAGCAGGTCTCTTGGCGGGGTGGCCCACTATGGCTACACCCTC.